These 9 T cell receptor beta chains originate from one sample sequenced in a study of response to subunit inactivated influenza vaccine. A single record per CDR3 protein comes from TCRdb applying MiXCR to the RT-PCR reads. The sample consists of fewer than 550,000 distinct CDR3 sequences, about 25% of them appearing once. This specimen was CD4+ T cells sorted from PBMCs, taken 4 to 6 days after vaccination. The origin of the receptors is a man aged 50-59 years who received an inactivated influenza vaccine.

There are many counts of this clonotype. V gene TRBV7-2 combines with J gene TRBJ2-3; 8 nucleotides match TRBD2. There are 14 residues in the CDR3. The ends lost 4 bases at V and 2 bases at J; junction bases unmatched: 2. Germline values: CDR1 SGHTA, CDR2 FQGNSA. CDR3 in amino acids: CASSYSGDTDTQYF. The CDR3 coding sequence is TGTGCCAGCAGCTATAGCGGGGACACAGATACGCAGTATTTT.

This chain joins TRBV24-1 and TRBJ2-5; no firm D call. From germline, CDR1 is KGHDR and CDR2 SFDVKD. The CDR3 sequence is 15 residues long. V lost 4 bases to trimming and J lost 0 bases, with 11 bases between them. CDR3 in amino acids: CATSDLTEYQETQYF. The CDR3 DNA follows: TGTGCCACCAGTGACCTGACTGAATACCAAGAGACCCAGTACTTC.

This clonotype was counted only a few times. The chain recombines TRBV11-2 with TRBJ2-5; D might be TRBD2 (6 bases). Germline V lookup: CDR1 SGHAT, CDR2 FQNNGV. This CDR3 comprises 18 residues. V was cut by 2 bases and J by 0 bases, with 19 bases left in between. The CDR3 coding sequence is TGTGCCAGCAGCTTATTTGCGGGAACCTTGGTGTACCAAGAGACCCAGTACTTC. Translated, it gives CASSLFAGTLVYQETQYF.

This clonotype has a handful of counts. The rearrangement joins TRBV7-2 to TRBJ2-7; unclear D gene. Germline V gene data show CDR1 as SGHTA and CDR2 as FQGNSA. This CDR3 region has 13 residues. V was clipped by 1 base and J by 3 bases, with 7 bases between them. CDR3: CASSLGNRYEQYF. CDR3 nucleotide sequence: TGTGCCAGCAGCTTAGGTAACCGCTACGAGCAGTACTTC.

V usage is TRBV5-1 and J usage is TRBJ2-2; D might be TRBD1 (6 bases). The CDR3 covers 15 residues. Trimming shortened V by 0 bases and J by 6 bases, and 12 bases separated the two germline ends. Looked up from germline, CDR1 is SGHRS and CDR2 is YFSETQ. The CDR3 DNA is TGCGCCAGCAGCTTGGACACTACAGGGCCCGGGGAGCTGTTTTTT. This translates into CASSLDTTGPGELFF.

The chain joins TRBV2 to TRBJ2-1, with 13 bases identical to TRBD2. V was pared by 6 bases and J by 9 bases, with 5 bases of the junction left unmatched. Germline V gives CDR1 SNHLY, CDR2 FYNNEI. This CDR3 is 14 amino acids long. CDR3 amino acids: CASSEGLAGSEQFF. The CDR3 DNA is TGTGCCAGCAGCGAGGGACTAGCGGGAAGTGAGCAGTTCTTC.

The chain combines TRBV6-5 with TRBJ2-7; D unclear. Looked up from germline, CDR1 is MNHEY and CDR2 is SVGAGI. The CDR3 consists of 13 residues. V was clipped by 2 bases and J by 4 bases, with 9 bases between them. CDR3 amino acids: CASSYRLSYEQYF. CDR3 bases: TGTGCCAGCAGTTACCGCCTTTCATACGAGCAGTACTTC.

This clonotype has ten or more counts. This sequence joins TRBV24-1 and TRBJ2-1; D not certain. Germline CDR1 is KGHDR and CDR2 is SFDVKD. V lost 0 bases to trimming and J lost 7 bases, with 12 bases between them. The CDR3 covers 15 residues. CDR3 sequence: CATSDLRDGRNEQFF. The CDR3, as DNA: TGTGCCACCAGTGATTTGCGAGATGGGCGGAATGAGCAGTTCTTC.

The chain combines TRBV10-3 with TRBJ2-1; unclear D gene. The CDR3 consists of 14 residues. Per germline, CDR1 ENHRY and CDR2 SYGVKD. V was pared by 10 bases and J by 5 bases, with 18 bases between. CDR3: CATTDYNAHNEQFF. CDR3 nucleotide sequence: TGTGCCACCACAGATTACAATGCCCACAATGAGCAGTTCTTC.